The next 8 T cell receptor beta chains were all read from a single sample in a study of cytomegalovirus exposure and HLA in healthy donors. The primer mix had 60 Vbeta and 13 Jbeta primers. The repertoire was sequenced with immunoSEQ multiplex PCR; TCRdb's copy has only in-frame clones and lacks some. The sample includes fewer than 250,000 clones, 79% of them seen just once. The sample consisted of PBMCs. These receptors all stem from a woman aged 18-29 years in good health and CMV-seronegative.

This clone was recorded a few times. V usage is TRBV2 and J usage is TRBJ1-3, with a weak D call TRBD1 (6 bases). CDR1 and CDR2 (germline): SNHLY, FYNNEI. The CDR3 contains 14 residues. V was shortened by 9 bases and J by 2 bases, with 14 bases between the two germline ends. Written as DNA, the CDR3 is TGTGCCAGTACCGGGACAAAAGCTGGAAACACCATATATTTT. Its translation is CASTGTKAGNTIYF.

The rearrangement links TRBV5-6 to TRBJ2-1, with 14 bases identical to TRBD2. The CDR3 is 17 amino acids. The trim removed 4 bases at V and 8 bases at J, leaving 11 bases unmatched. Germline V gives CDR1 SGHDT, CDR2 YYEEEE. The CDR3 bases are TGTGCCAGCAGCCTTTGGACTAGCGGGAGGCATTTCGATGAGCAGTTCTTC. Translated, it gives CASSLWTSGRHFDEQFF.

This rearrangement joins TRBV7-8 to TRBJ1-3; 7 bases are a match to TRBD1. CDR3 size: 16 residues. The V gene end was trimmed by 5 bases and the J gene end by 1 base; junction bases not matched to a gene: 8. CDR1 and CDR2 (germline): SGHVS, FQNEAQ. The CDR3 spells CASSPRQGESGNTIYF. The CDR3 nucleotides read TGTGCCAGCAGCCCCAGACAGGGAGAATCTGGAAACACCATATATTTT.

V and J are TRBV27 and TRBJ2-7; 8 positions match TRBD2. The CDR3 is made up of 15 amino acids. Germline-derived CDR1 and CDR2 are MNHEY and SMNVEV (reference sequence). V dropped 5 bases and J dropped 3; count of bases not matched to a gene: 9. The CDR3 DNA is TGTGCCAGCAGTCGTATTACTAGCGGACACTACGAGCAGTACTTC. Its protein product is CASSRITSGHYEQYF.

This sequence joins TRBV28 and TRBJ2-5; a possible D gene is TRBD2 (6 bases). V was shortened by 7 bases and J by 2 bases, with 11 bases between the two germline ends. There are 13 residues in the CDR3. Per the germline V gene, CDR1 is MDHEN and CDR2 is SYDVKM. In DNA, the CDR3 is TGTGCCAGCAATTCTGGGGGGCAAGAGACCCAGTACTTC. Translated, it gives CASNSGGQETQYF. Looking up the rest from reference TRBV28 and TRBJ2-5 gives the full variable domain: DVKVTQSSRYLVKRTGEKVFLECVQDMDHENMFWYRQDPGLGLRLIYFSYDVKMKEKGDIPEGYSVSREKKERFSLILESASTNQTSMYLCASNSGGQETQYFGPGTRLLVL.

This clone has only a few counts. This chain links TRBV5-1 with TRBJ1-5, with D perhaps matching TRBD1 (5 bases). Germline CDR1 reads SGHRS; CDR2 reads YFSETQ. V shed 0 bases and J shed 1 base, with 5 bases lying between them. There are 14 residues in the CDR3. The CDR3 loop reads CASSLDRSNQPQHF. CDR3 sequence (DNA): TGCGCCAGCAGCTTGGACAGGAGCAATCAGCCCCAGCATTTT.

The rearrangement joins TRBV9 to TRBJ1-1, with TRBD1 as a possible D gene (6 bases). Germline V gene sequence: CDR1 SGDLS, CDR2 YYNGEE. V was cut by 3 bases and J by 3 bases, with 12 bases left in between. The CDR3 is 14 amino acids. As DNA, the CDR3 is TGTGCCAGCAGCGCCGCGGCAGGGGACACTGAAGCTTTCTTT. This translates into CASSAAAGDTEAFF.

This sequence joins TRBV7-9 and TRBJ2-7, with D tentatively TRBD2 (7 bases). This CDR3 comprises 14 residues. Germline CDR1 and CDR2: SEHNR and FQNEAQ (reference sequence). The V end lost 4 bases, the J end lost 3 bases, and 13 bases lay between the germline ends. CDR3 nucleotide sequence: TGTGCCAGCAGCTGGGGGGGGGCAGTCTACGAGCAGTACTTC. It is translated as CASSWGGAVYEQYF.